The clone carrying this T cell receptor beta chain showed up many times. This specimen belongs to a study of T-cell memory formation after mild COVID-19. This CDR3 contains 13 residues. V gave up 4 bases and J gave up 7 bases; unmatched junction bases: 6. UMIs and sample barcodes were carried by the TCR alpha and TCR beta cDNA libraries that 5'RACE produced using constant-segment primers. A single record per CDR3 protein comes from TCRdb applying MiXCR to the 5' RACE reads. The sample lists around 30,000 distinct CDR3 sequences; about 12% were seen once. The origin of this receptor is an adult woman who had mild COVID-19 (a few samples of this study predate the infection). Cell type and time point are not known. The chain has TRBV12-3 or TRBV12-4 and TRBJ1-1; TRBD1 aligns across 7 bases. Sequencing used PBMCs or a T cell subset sorted from them (not recorded which). CDR3 nucleotide sequence: TGTGCCAGCAGTTCTCAGGGGGGGGGTGAAGCTTTCTTT. It yields the protein CASSSQGGGEAFF.